The 26 T cell receptor beta chains reported below all come from one sample, sequenced in a study of blood T cell repertoires in COVID-19. The assay was immunoSEQ multiplex PCR, and TCRdb's table has in-frame clones only and misses some. The sample shows approximately 240,000 clones, around 90% of them seen only once. Sequenced sample: peripheral blood. These receptors were taken from a man in his thirties or forties with COVID-19, enrolled during active disease.

The chain carries TRBV19 and TRBJ2-1, with 8 bases lining up with TRBD2. The germline gives CDR1 LNHDA, CDR2 SQIVND (reference sequence). The V and J ends lost 2 bases and 9 bases, in that order; junction bases with no gene match: 9. The CDR3 has 15 amino acids. CDR3 in amino acids: CASSILGGGLGEQFF. CDR3 DNA: TGTGCCAGTAGTATACTCGGGGGGGGTCTTGGTGAGCAGTTCTTC.

The V call is TRBV3-1 (or the pseudogene TRBV3-2), the J call TRBJ2-1; D is possibly TRBD2 (6 bases). The CDR3 sequence is 15 residues long. V dropped 2 bases and J dropped 8 bases, with 16 bases sitting between them. Germline CDR1 and CDR2: LGHDT and YNNKEL (reference sequence). CDR3 loop: CASSQSARGFHEQFF. As DNA, the CDR3 is TGTGCCAGCAGCCAATCGGCGCGGGGTTTCCATGAGCAGTTCTTC.

The chain employs TRBV2 and TRBJ2-1; 10 nucleotides align to TRBD1. Unmatched junction bases numbered 9, after V lost 5 bases and J lost 8 bases. The CDR3 is 15 amino acids. Germline lookup yields CDR1 SNHLY and CDR2 FYNNEI. The CDR3: CASSRPGQGTDEQFF. CDR3 coding DNA: TGTGCCAGCAGTAGGCCGGGACAGGGGACGGATGAGCAGTTCTTC.

A few counts support this clone. The V gene is TRBV13, the J gene TRBJ2-1; 14 bases are a match to TRBD2. V shed 4 bases, J shed 1 base, and the junction held 12 bases outside the gene matches. CDR1 and CDR2 (germline): PRHDT, FYEKMQ (reference sequence). This CDR3 contains 20 residues. The CDR3 protein is CASSSSRSGTSGGSYNEQFF. CDR3 DNA: TGTGCCAGCAGCTCCTCGCGTTCCGGGACTAGCGGGGGATCCTACAATGAGCAGTTCTTC.

The chain has TRBV14 and TRBJ2-7; 7 bases agree with TRBD1. Germline values: CDR1 SGHDN, CDR2 FVKESK. V gave up 6 bases and J gave up 2 bases; unmatched junction bases: 13. The CDR3 runs to 16 residues. The CDR3 sequence: CASSRIRTGVAYEQYF. The DNA for the CDR3 is TGTGCCAGCAGTCGAATTAGAACAGGGGTGGCCTACGAGCAGTACTTC.

The chain couples TRBV5-5 to TRBJ1-5; TRBD1 might be the D (6 bases). The V end was cut by 2 bases, the J end by 4 bases, with 10 bases between. The length of the CDR3 is 14 residues. Germline loops: CDR1 SGHKS, CDR2 YYEKEE (reference sequence). CDR3 nucleotides: TGTGCCAGCAGCTTACAGGGCGGGAATCAGCCCCAGCATTTT. Protein: CASSLQGGNQPQHF.

This chain joins TRBV4-2 and TRBJ2-3; TRBD2 matches 9 bases. V shed 0 bases, J shed 6 bases, and the junction held 10 bases outside the gene matches. The CDR3 totals 17 residues. Looked up from germline, CDR1 is LGHNA and CDR2 is YNFKEQ. The CDR3 DNA is TGTGCCAGCAGCCAAGATGGGGCGGGGGGGGCCCCCGATACGCAGTATTTT. The encoded protein is CASSQDGAGGAPDTQYF.

This chain links TRBV19 with TRBJ1-6, with D possibly being TRBD1 (5 bases). CDR1 is LNHDA, CDR2 SQIVND, per germline (reference sequence). The V end lost 3 bases, the J end lost 7 bases, and 10 bases lay between the germline ends. The CDR3 has 14 residues. The CDR3 reads CASSIGGENSPLHF. CDR3 nucleotide sequence: TGTGCCAGTAGTATTGGGGGGGAAAATTCACCCCTCCACTTT.

This chain joins TRBV5-1 and TRBJ2-4; 9 bases align to TRBD1. The J segment lost 3 bases and the V segment lost 4 bases, leaving 5 bases of the junction unmatched. The CDR3 is 15 residues long. Germline CDR1 reads SGHRS; CDR2 reads YFSETQ. The CDR3 loop reads CASSTGQGVKNIQYF. CDR3 in DNA: TGCGCCAGCAGCACGGGACAGGGAGTCAAAAACATTCAGTACTTC.

The chain is built from TRBV9 and TRBJ2-5; TRBD1 aligns across 7 bases. V trimming: 1 base; J trimming: 4 bases; junction bases outside the gene matches: 7. In germline, CDR1 is SGDLS, CDR2 YYNGEE. The CDR3 is made up of 15 amino acids. This chain's CDR3 is CASSVTDRDGETQYF. The DNA for the CDR3 is TGTGCCAGCAGCGTAACAGACAGGGATGGAGAGACCCAGTACTTC.

The chain recombines TRBV27 with TRBJ2-1, with a weak D call TRBD1 (6 bases). V was cut by 6 bases and J by 2 bases, with 14 bases left in between. The CDR3 has 15 amino acids. In germline, CDR1 is MNHEY, CDR2 SMNVEV (reference sequence). CDR3 sequence reads: CASRPNRETYNEQFF. CDR3 bases: TGTGCCAGCAGGCCAAACAGGGAAACCTACAATGAGCAGTTCTTC.

This clone came up once. V usage is TRBV24-1 and J usage is TRBJ1-6; maybe TRBD1 (5 bases). V was shortened by 2 bases and J by 4 bases, with 20 bases between the two germline ends. CDR1 and CDR2 (germline): KGHDR, SFDVKD. The CDR3 covers 19 residues. The CDR3, as DNA: TGTGCCACCAGTGATTCCCAGGGTCCCTCTACCGTATATAATTCACCCCTCCACTTT. This encodes CATSDSQGPSTVYNSPLHF.

This chain uses TRBV6-2 or TRBV6-3 with TRBJ1-6; D may be TRBD1 (6 bases). Trimming removed 5 bases at V and 15 bases at J, with 17 bases between. Germline values: CDR1 MNHEY, CDR2 SVGEGT. There are 13 residues in the CDR3. The CDR3 region is CASSRTGSPGLHF. Here the CDR3 DNA reads TGTGCCAGCAGTCGTACAGGGAGTCCAGGCCTCCACTTT.

This chain uses TRBV28 with TRBJ2-6; 10 positions match TRBD1. The V segment lost 7 bases and the J segment 2 bases; nucleotides outside the gene matches: 11. The CDR3 totals 18 residues. The germline V gene has CDR1 MDHEN and CDR2 SYDVKM. Here the CDR3 DNA reads TGTGCCAGCACAGTCAAGGACAGGGGGTCAGCTGGGGCCAACGTCCTGACTTTC. As protein: CASTVKDRGSAGANVLTF.

The chain has TRBV4-1 and TRBJ1-2, with 9 bases that match TRBD1. V dropped 3 bases and J dropped 4; count of bases not matched to a gene: 9. CDR1 and CDR2 (germline): MGHRA, YSYEKL. This CDR3 is built from 16 residues. CDR3 protein: CASSHDGQGIIYGYTF. The CDR3 nucleotides read TGCGCCAGCAGCCACGACGGACAGGGGATAATCTATGGCTACACCTTC.

The chain uses TRBV7-6 and TRBJ1-1, with D unclear. V shed 5 bases and J shed 1 base, with 11 bases lying between them. CDR3 length: 14 residues. CDR1 and CDR2 (germline): SGHVS, FNYEAQ. The CDR3 sequence is CASSRLAENTEAFF. The DNA of the CDR3 is TGTGCCAGCAGCCGCTTGGCGGAGAACACTGAAGCTTTCTTT.

In this sample, this clone turned up once. The chain links TRBV7-9 to TRBJ1-1; TRBD1 agrees at 10 bases. With 3 bases clipped from V and 3 bases from J, the junction kept 1 base outside the gene matches. Germline CDR1 SEHNR, CDR2 FQNEAQ (reference sequence). This CDR3 region has 14 residues. The DNA for the CDR3 is TGTGCCAGCAGCTTGGGACAGGGGTACACTGAAGCTTTCTTT. Translated: CASSLGQGYTEAFF.

This chain connects TRBV30 to TRBJ2-1; TRBD2 matches 7 bases. V was pared by 3 bases and J by 0 bases, with 5 bases of the junction left unmatched. From germline, CDR1 is GTSNPN and CDR2 SVGIG (reference sequence). The CDR3 has 15 residues. The CDR3 DNA follows: TGTGCCTGGAGCGTGGGGGGGAGCTCCTACAATGAGCAGTTCTTC. It specifies CAWSVGGSSYNEQFF.

Comment on this clone: In the same sample, other DNA sequences code for this CDR3. The chain uses TRBV5-1 and TRBJ2-2, with a weak D call TRBD1 (5 bases). Deletions cut 0 bases from V and 2 bases from J, with 8 bases between. The CDR3 spans 15 residues. Per germline, CDR1 SGHRS and CDR2 YFSETQ. The CDR3 loop reads CASSLAQGNTGELFF. CDR3 in DNA: TGCGCCAGCAGCTTGGCCCAGGGTAACACCGGGGAGCTGTTTTTT.

This clone is a singleton in its sample. The chain is built from TRBV20-1 and TRBJ2-3, with 7 bases lining up with TRBD2. CDR3 length: 15 amino acids. The V gene end was trimmed by 3 bases and the J gene end by 1 base; junction bases not matched to a gene: 7. The germline CDR1 and CDR2 sequences are DFQATT and SNEGSKA (reference sequence). The CDR3 region has the DNA TGCAGTGCTAGTTCCCGCGGGGGAGGCACAGATACGCAGTATTTT. As protein: CSASSRGGGTDTQYF.

This sequence joins TRBV7-9 and TRBJ2-2, with 10 nucleotides matching TRBD1. The CDR3 extends over 18 amino acids. Germline V lookup: CDR1 SEHNR, CDR2 FQNEAQ (reference sequence). V dropped 2 bases and J dropped 3; count of bases not matched to a gene: 9. Written as DNA, the CDR3 is TGTGCCAGCAGCTTACGACAGGGGGCGGTACGAGACACCGGGGAGCTGTTTTTT. It is translated as CASSLRQGAVRDTGELFF.

The J gene is TRBJ1-1, the V gene TRBV5-4; the D is unclear. Germline V lookup: CDR1 SGHNT, CDR2 YYREEE (reference sequence). Trimming shortened V by 0 bases and J by 4 bases, and 13 bases separated the two germline ends. The CDR3 totals 15 residues. In DNA form, the CDR3 reads TGTGCCAGCAGCTTGGGGCCGGGAAGGGCCACTGAAGCTTTCTTT. It is translated as CASSLGPGRATEAFF. The full variable domain, in which reference TRBV5-4 and TRBJ1-1 provide the parts outside the CDR3, is ETGVTQSPTHLIKTRGQQVTLRCSSQSGHNTVSWYQQALGQGPQFIFQYYREEENGRGNFPPRFSGLQFPNYSSELNVNALELDDSALYLCASSLGPGRATEAFFGQGTRLTVV.

This clone occurred once. The CDR3 is CSVEQAAVNTEAFF. DNA of the CDR3: TGCAGCGTTGAACAGGCAGCAGTGAACACTGAAGCTTTCTTT. The chain employs TRBV29-1 and TRBJ1-1; D remains ambiguous. From germline, CDR1 is SQVTM and CDR2 ANQGSEA. The CDR3 consists of 14 residues. Deletions cut 2 bases from V and 0 bases from J, with 10 bases between.

The genes are TRBV25-1 and TRBJ2-5; TRBD1 aligns across 9 bases. Trimming removed 8 bases from V and 1 base from J; junction bases left unmatched: 8. CDR3 length: 15 residues. The germline gives CDR1 MGHDK, CDR2 SYGVNS. The CDR3 sequence: CASLAGTGTQETQYF. The DNA for the CDR3 is TGTGCCAGCCTAGCCGGGACAGGGACCCAAGAGACCCAGTACTTC.

This clone was seen a single time. The rearrangement joins TRBV5-1 to TRBJ2-1; TRBD1 aligns across 7 bases. Germline CDR1 and CDR2: SGHRS and YFSETQ. Germline trimming cut 2 bases from V and 0 bases from J; bases unmatched to any gene: 11. The CDR3 is 18 amino acids. CDR3 sequence: CASSFPDRPTLSYNEQFF. In DNA form, the CDR3 reads TGCGCCAGCAGCTTCCCGGACAGGCCAACACTCTCCTACAATGAGCAGTTCTTC.

The chain links TRBV5-4 to TRBJ1-1; a possible D gene is TRBD1 (6 bases). CDR3 length equals 14 residues. Per the germline V gene, CDR1 is SGHNT and CDR2 is YYREEE (reference sequence). V was trimmed by 4 bases and J by 0 bases, leaving 10 bases between them. The DNA for the CDR3 is TGTGCCAGCAGCCTGGACAGTTTGAACACTGAAGCTTTCTTT. Translation: CASSLDSLNTEAFF.